The rows below give T cell receptor beta chains drawn from one sample of a study of blood T cell repertoires in COVID-19. Only in-frame clones appear in the TCRdb table, and some are missing; sequencing was by immunoSEQ multiplex PCR. The table shows some 74,000 clones, with 83% occurring only once. Source material: peripheral blood. All receptors derive from a man of 80 years or more with acute or convalescent COVID-19. Both conserved end residues are part of each CDR3. The D gene is left open where the match is weak. Size is omitted from some rows. Given values are once, few, many or a class for expanded clones.

>NA|TRBJ1-6|TRBV6-5|TRBD1
TGTGCCAGCAGTTACTCAGGGGGCCACCACTCACCCCTCCACTTT
CASSYSGGHHSPLHF
>NA|TRBJ1-5|TRBV19|NA
TGTGCCAGTAGTACAGGGAAAAGGAGCAATCAGCCCCAGCATTTT
CASSTGKRSNQPQHF
>once|TRBJ2-2|TRBV4-3|TRBD2
TGCGCCAGCAGCCAAGCTTCACCTACTAGCGGGACCTACACCGGGGAGCTGTTTTTT
CASSQASPTSGTYTGELFF
>NA|TRBJ2-3|TRBV28|TRBD2
TGTGCCAGCAGTTCCCTAGCGGGGGAATTCACAGATACGCAGTATTTT
CASSSLAGEFTDTQYF
>once|TRBJ2-2|TRBV27|TRBD2
TGTGCCTGGGGAAGCGGGAGATCTACCGGGGAGCTGTTTTTT
CAWGSGRSTGELFF
>NA|TRBJ2-1|TRBV27|TRBD2
TGTGCCAGCAGTTTAAGGCGTCTAGCGGGAGTAGTAAGACAATCTGAGCAGTTCTTC
CASSLRRLAGVVRQSEQFF
>NA|TRBJ1-1|TRBV5-1|NA
TGCGCCAGCAGCTTGCTTGCGGGGAGGGTCGCTGAAGCTTTCTTT
CASSLLAGRVAEAFF
>few|TRBJ1-4|TRBV7-2|TRBD1
TGTGCCAGCAGCTCCTCGGACAGGCGGTCTAATGAAAAACTGTTTTTT
CASSSSDRRSNEKLFF
>NA|TRBJ1-2|TRBV5-4|NA
TGTGCCAGCAGCGGGGGAGGTGTAGCCGCGATCTATGGCTACACCTTC
CASSGGGVAAIYGYTF
>NA|TRBJ1-1|TRBV6-6|TRBD1
TGTGCCAGCAGATGGGACAGTCGAGACACTGAAGCTTTCTTT
CASRWDSRDTEAFF
>NA|TRBJ1-1|TRBV7-2|NA
TGTGCCAGCAGCTTATCCCCCCTTAAGAACACTGAAGCTTTCTTT
CASSLSPLKNTEAFF
>NA|TRBJ1-1|TRBV15|NA
TGTGCCACCAGCAGAGGAGTTTCTAATGAAGCTTTCTTT
CATSRGVSNEAFF
>NA|TRBJ1-1|TRBV4-1|NA
TGCGCCAGCAGCCAAACAGGGAAGATCTCTGAAGCTTTCTTT
CASSQTGKISEAFF
>NA|TRBJ1-1|TRBV20-1|NA
TGCAGTGCTAGTTGGGCATTAGTTATGGAAGCTTTCTTT
CSASWALVMEAFF
>NA|TRBJ2-7|TRBV7-8|NA
TGTGCCAGCAGCTTTGGACAGACCGAGCAGTACTTC
CASSFGQTEQYF
>NA|TRBJ1-1|TRBV28|NA
TGTGCCAGCAGCCATCAACAGGAGCACACTGAAGCTTTCTTT
CASSHQQEHTEAFF
>NA|TRBJ1-4|TRBV28|TRBD1
TGTGCCAGCAGTTTACCCCAGGGGGATGATGAAAAACTGTTTTTT
CASSLPQGDDEKLFF
>NA|TRBJ1-1|TRBV5-1|NA
TGCGCCAGCAGCTTTACAGGGAACACTGAAGCTTTCTTT
CASSFTGNTEAFF
>few|TRBJ1-3|TRBV9|NA
TGTGCCAGCAGCGCCCCCCAGACAGGCCTCCCTGGAAACACCATATATTTT
CASSAPQTGLPGNTIYF
>NA|TRBJ2-7|TRBV30|NA
TGTGCCTGGAACCGGGACACGGCCTACGAGCAGTACTTC
CAWNRDTAYEQYF
>NA|TRBJ2-1|TRBV6-2/TRBV6-3|TRBD2
TGTGCCAGCAGTTACACCTTTTTTAGCGGGAGCAGCTCCTACAATGAGCAGTTCTTC
CASSYTFFSGSSSYNEQFF
>NA|TRBJ1-5|TRBV30|NA
TGTGCCTGGAGTGTAGTGGGGGCGGCAAATCAGCCCCAGCATTTT
CAWSVVGAANQPQHF
>NA|TRBJ1-1|TRBV7-6|NA
TGTGCCAGCAGCTTCTCAAACTTTGAGAACACTGAAGCTTTCTTT
CASSFSNFENTEAFF
>NA|TRBJ1-5|TRBV6-2/TRBV6-3|NA
TGTGCCAGCAGTTACAAACTTAGGGAGGGAGATCAGCCCCAGCATTTT
CASSYKLREGDQPQHF
>NA|TRBJ2-1|TRBV14|TRBD2
TGTGCCAGCAGCCTTCTAGCGGGAGGGTACGACAATGAGCAGTTCTTC
CASSLLAGGYDNEQFF
>NA|TRBJ2-7|TRBV18|NA
TGTGCCAGCTCACCAATCAGCTACGAGCAGTACTTC
CASSPISYEQYF
>once|TRBJ2-5|TRBV14|TRBD2
TGTGCCAGCAGCCAAGTATCGAGACTAGCGGGCGGGTCTGGAGAGACCCAGTACTTC
CASSQVSRLAGGSGETQYF
>NA|TRBJ2-3|TRBV7-9|TRBD2
TGTGCCAGCAGCTTCGGGACTAGCGGGGGGACGGATACGCAGTATTTT
CASSFGTSGGTDTQYF
>once|TRBJ2-4|TRBV28|TRBD2
TGTGCCAGCAGTCTTAGCGGGAGGAACGACATTCAGTACTTC
CASSLSGRNDIQYF
>NA|TRBJ1-4|TRBV2|NA
TGTGCCAGCAGTGAACTAGGGGGGGAGAGTGAAAAACTGTTTTTT
CASSELGGESEKLFF
>once|TRBJ2-7|TRBV5-4|NA
TGTGCCAGCAGCGCGAATGGCGGTAATTACGAGCAGTACTTC
CASSANGGNYEQYF
>NA|TRBJ1-2|TRBV7-3|NA
TGTGCCAGCAGCCAAACGCCAAGTAACAGAGGCTACACCTTC
CASSQTPSNRGYTF
>NA|TRBJ2-7|TRBV10-3|NA
TGTGCCATCAGTACAGGAGGGGAGCAGTACTTC
CAISTGGEQYF
>NA|TRBJ1-3|TRBV4-1|TRBD1
TGCGCCAGCAGCCAAGACTCAGGAACACAGGGGACCATATATTTT
CASSQDSGTQGTIYF
>NA|TRBJ1-6|TRBV6-2/TRBV6-3|NA
TGTGCCAGCAGTTATCTGTCACCCCTCCACTTT
CASSYLSPLHF
>once|TRBJ1-1|TRBV7-9|NA
TGTGCCAGCAGCCCTGATGACAATCTAGCTTTCTTT
CASSPDDNLAFF
>NA|TRBJ2-1|TRBV19|NA
TGTGCCAGTAAATTGACTGATATCAATGAGCAGTTCTTC
CASKLTDINEQFF
>NA|TRBJ2-1|TRBV18|NA
TGTGCCAGCTCACCACGGTCAGGGGACGCGTCGGGCAATGAGCAGTTCTTC
CASSPRSGDASGNEQFF
>NA|TRBJ1-1|TRBV5-1|NA
TGCGCCAGCAGCGTCGAAAACACCCCGAACACTGAAGCTTTCTTT
CASSVENTPNTEAFF
>NA|TRBJ2-5|TRBV11-2|TRBD2
TGTGCCAGCAGCTTAGACCTAGCGGGGGGGCAAAAGACCCAGTACTTC
CASSLDLAGGQKTQYF
>once|TRBJ1-1|TRBV5-6|TRBD1
TGTGCCAGCAGCCCTTATCTACGGACAGGGATAGGTATGAACACTGAAGCTTTCTTT
CASSPYLRTGIGMNTEAFF
>NA|TRBJ1-2|TRBV2|NA
TGTGCCAGCGGGCGGGCGACGTATGGCTACACCTTC
CASGRATYGYTF
>NA|TRBJ1-1|TRBV5-4|NA
TGTGCCAGCAGCCAGTCATCGCAAATGAACACTGAAGCTTTCTTT
CASSQSSQMNTEAFF
>NA|TRBJ1-1|TRBV9|NA
TGTGCCAGCAGCGAGGGGGAGAGAGGGGACACTGAAGCTTTCTTT
CASSEGERGDTEAFF
>NA|TRBJ2-7|TRBV7-2|TRBD1
TGTGCCAGCAGCTTAGCCGGGACAGGGGCTTACTACGAGCAGTACTTC
CASSLAGTGAYYEQYF
>NA|TRBJ1-4|TRBV5-1|TRBD1
TGCGCCAGCAGCTTGGACGGGACAGGGGTTGAAAAACTGTTTTTT
CASSLDGTGVEKLFF
>NA|TRBJ2-5|TRBV24-1|TRBD1
TGTGCCACCAGTGACCACCGGGACAGAAATTACCAAGAGACCCAGTACTTC
CATSDHRDRNYQETQYF
>NA|TRBJ1-6|TRBV9|NA
TGTGCCAGCAGCCCCCCCGGGGGTAAGCACTCACCCCTCCACTTT
CASSPPGGKHSPLHF
>NA|TRBJ2-7|TRBV6-5|NA
TGTGCCAGCAGTTCCAGTTTCGGGAGCCCCTACGAGCAGTACTTC
CASSSSFGSPYEQYF
>NA|TRBJ2-1|TRBV28|TRBD2
TGTGCCAGCAGCGAGACCGGGGGGAGGGACCACAATGAGCAGTTCTTC
CASSETGGRDHNEQFF
>NA|TRBJ2-3|TRBV4-2|TRBD2
TGTGCCAGCAGCCTCGAAGCGGGGGGGTGGGGAGATACGCAGTATTTT
CASSLEAGGWGDTQYF
>NA|TRBJ2-3|TRBV14|TRBD2
TGTGCCAGCAGCCCTGGCGGGAGGCCCAGCACAGATACGCAGTATTTT
CASSPGGRPSTDTQYF
>NA|TRBJ1-1|TRBV28|NA
TGTGCCAGCAGTTTATACGGGGTGAGCACTGAAGCTTTCTTT
CASSLYGVSTEAFF
>NA|TRBJ1-5|TRBV7-9|NA
TGTGCCAGCAGTCTTACGGCAGGGCATCAGCCCCAGCATTTT
CASSLTAGHQPQHF
>NA|TRBJ2-2|TRBV7-2|TRBD1
TGTGCCAGCAGCTCCGGACAGGGGGCTGCGGGGGAGCTGTTTTTT
CASSSGQGAAGELFF
>NA|TRBJ1-2|TRBV5-1|TRBD1
TGCGCCAGCCGCAATCGAGGACAGGGGGCGTATGGCTACACCTTC
CASRNRGQGAYGYTF